This T cell receptor beta chain was sequenced during a study of T cells expressing NK-cell markers. TCRdb reprocessed the 5' RACE reads and reports one entry per CDR3 protein, with no DNA. The table lists about 380,000 distinct CDR3 sequences. This CDR3 spans 14 amino acids. Sequencing used blood T cells: a sorted CD56 or NKG2C T cell subset, CD4+ or CD8+ T cells, or bulk PBMC T cells (not recorded which). This receptor was identified in a man aged 18 to 69 in good health. The chain uses TRBV12-3 or TRBV12-4 and TRBJ1-2. Here the CDR3 reads CASSQAYSDYGYTF.